This T cell receptor beta chain was sequenced in a study of Ad26.COV2.S vaccination and SARS-CoV-2 variants. In the case of this clone: Its antigen remains unidentified.

Treatment described: approximately 18 received Ad26.COV2.S at low or high dose, single or two shots; roughly 5 received placebo; per-sample allocation not given. The samples date from day 63 after the first vaccine or placebo injection. Germline V gene data show CDR1 as SEHNR and CDR2 as FQNEAQ (reference sequence). This CDR3 spans 16 amino acids. V was cut by 6 bases and J by 0 bases, with 12 bases left in between. Findings and caveats of the study: Breadth of non-spike TCRs did not differ between vaccinees and placebo recipients. Substantial breadth in spike-specific CD8+ and CD4+ T cell responses was reportedly seen after vaccination. The TCR breadth and depth analyses may have produced an underestimate of total T cell responses.

Profiling relied on immunoSEQ multiplex PCR, and the TCRdb table lists in-frame clones only, not all of them. The data contain hundreds of thousands of clones, roughly 87% of them singletons. Sequencing used peripheral blood, obtained in a trial of Ad26.COV2.S vaccine versus placebo. The clonotype comes from a person aged 18 to 59 who received the Ad26.COV2.S COVID-19 vaccine or a placebo. V is TRBV7-9 and J is TRBJ2-6, with a tentative D call TRBD2 (6 bases). The CDR3 region is CASSWGVSSGANVLTF. In DNA form, the CDR3 reads TGTGCCAGCAGTTGGGGGGTGAGCTCTGGGGCCAACGTCCTGACTTTC.